The rows below give T cell receptor beta chains drawn from one sample of a study of cytomegalovirus exposure and HLA in healthy donors. The data were produced by immunoSEQ multiplex PCR, yet TCRdb's version contains in-frame clones alone and is incomplete. The data hold about 140,000 clones, with roughly four fifths observed a single time. The sequenced sample was PBMCs. These receptor sequences come from a man younger than 35 in good health and CMV-seropositive. Each CDR3 is given with its conserved first and last residue. Fields, in order: J gene, V gene, clone size, D gene, CDR3 protein, CDR3 DNA. D genes are given only for firm matches. Size tells how often a clone was seen (once, few, many) or the class of an expanded clone, and some rows leave it out.

TRBJ2-7 TRBV14 . TRBD2 CASSQGGGLGLATYEQYF TGTGCCAGCAGCCAAGGCGGGGGGCTTGGGCTAGCAACCTACGAGCAGTACTTC
TRBJ2-6 TRBV11-2 . TRBD2 CASSLASGPSSGANVLTF TGTGCCAGCAGCTTAGCTAGCGGACCCTCCTCTGGGGCCAACGTCCTGACTTTC
TRBJ1-1 TRBV5-1 . TRBD1 CASSLDRGTEAFF TGCGCCAGCAGCTTGGACAGGGGCACTGAAGCTTTCTTT
TRBJ2-7 TRBV5-1 once . CASSPGTAHYEQYF TGCGCCAGCAGCCCCGGGACTGCACATTACGAGCAGTACTTC
TRBJ1-5 TRBV30 . . CAWSEGGSQPQHF TGTGCCTGGAGTGAGGGCGGGTCTCAGCCCCAGCATTTT
TRBJ1-1 TRBV19 once . CASSIGTVRAWAEVFF TGTGCCAGTAGTATAGGGACAGTCAGAGCTTGGGCTGAAGTTTTCTTT
TRBJ2-7 TRBV7-9 . . CASSSVSYEQYF TGTGCCAGCAGCTCCGTATCCTACGAGCAGTACTTC
TRBJ1-4 TRBV19 . . CASRGGSANEKLFF TGTGCCAGTAGAGGGGGTTCGGCTAATGAAAAACTGTTTTTT
TRBJ1-4 TRBV18 . TRBD1 CATQGTADEKLFF TGTGCCACCCAAGGGACAGCGGATGAAAAACTGTTTTTT
TRBJ2-3 TRBV7-2 once TRBD2 CASSVRSSGSTDTQYF TGTGCCAGCAGCGTACGATCTAGCGGGAGCACAGATACGCAGTATTTT
TRBJ1-1 TRBV19 . TRBD1 CASSIGTGNTEAFF TGTGCCAGTAGTATAGGGACAGGTAACACTGAAGCTTTCTTT
TRBJ1-5 TRBV28 . TRBD1 CASSLPGQGALVRNQPQHF TGTGCCAGCAGTCTCCCGGGACAGGGGGCCTTAGTTCGAAATCAGCCCCAGCATTTT
TRBJ2-7 TRBV10-3 . . CATKDSFFYEQYF TGTGCCACGAAAGACAGCTTCTTCTACGAGCAGTACTTC
TRBJ1-4 TRBV5-5 . TRBD1 CASSPRDSGREKLFF TGTGCCAGCAGCCCCAGGGACAGCGGTCGTGAAAAACTGTTTTTT
TRBJ2-1 TRBV6-5 . . CASSSTVNEQFF TGTGCCAGCAGCTCGACAGTGAATGAGCAGTTCTTC
TRBJ2-2 TRBV13 . TRBD1 CASSLGQTNTGELFF TGTGCCAGCAGCTTGGGACAGACGAACACCGGGGAGCTGTTTTTT
TRBJ1-1 TRBV6-5 . TRBD1 CASSFPGQVITEAFF TGTGCCAGCAGTTTTCCGGGACAGGTGATCACTGAAGCTTTCTTT
TRBJ1-5 TRBV19 once . CASSPPGRERGQPQHF TGTGCCAGTAGCCCGCCCGGCAGGGAGAGGGGGCAGCCCCAGCATTTT
TRBJ2-4 TRBV7-9 . TRBD2 CASSPRLAAKNIQYF TGTGCCAGCAGCCCCCGACTAGCAGCCAAAAACATTCAGTACTTC
TRBJ2-7 TRBV27 . TRBD1 CASSLGTVPTGEQYF TGTGCCAGCAGTCTAGGGACAGTCCCTACGGGGGAGCAGTACTTC
TRBJ2-3 TRBV5-6 . TRBD2 CASSQLLAGDVDTQYF TGTGCCAGCAGCCAACTACTAGCGGGAGATGTAGATACGCAGTATTTT
TRBJ2-7 TRBV10-3 . TRBD1 CAISLGQGREQYF TGTGCCATCAGTTTAGGACAGGGCCGGGAGCAGTACTTC
TRBJ2-7 TRBV28 . TRBD1 CASRKTGGEYEQYF TGTGCCAGCAGGAAAACAGGGGGCGAGTACGAGCAGTACTTC
TRBJ1-1 TRBV6-5 . . CASTARKEGSTEAFF TGTGCCAGCACCGCCCGAAAGGAAGGGAGCACTGAAGCTTTCTTT
TRBJ1-3 TRBV5-1 . TRBD1 CASSLVPGQGSLSGNTIYF TGCGCCAGCAGCTTGGTGCCGGGACAGGGGTCACTCTCTGGAAACACCATATATTTT
TRBJ2-3 TRBV7-9 . . CSSSLLRDTQYF TGTTCCAGCAGCTTACTTCGGGATACGCAGTATTTT
TRBJ1-1 TRBV25-1 few . CASRGLATEAFF TGTGCCAGCAGAGGACTAGCCACTGAAGCTTTCTTT
TRBJ2-7 TRBV7-6 . TRBD1 CASSVDRGTYEQYF TGTGCCAGCAGCGTCGACAGGGGCACCTACGAGCAGTACTTC
TRBJ2-1 TRBV19 few TRBD2 CASSASSGSNEQFF TGTGCCAGTAGTGCCTCTAGCGGGAGCAATGAGCAGTTCTTC
TRBJ2-3 TRBV6-1 . . CASGVSADTQYF TGTGCCAGCGGGGTTAGCGCAGATACGCAGTATTTT
TRBJ2-3 TRBV12-5 . TRBD2 CASGLVTGLPTDTQYF TGTGCTAGTGGTTTGGTAACGGGACTACCCACAGATACGCAGTATTTT
TRBJ1-1 TRBV19 . . CASMASAYTEAFF TGTGCCAGTATGGCTTCAGCGTACACTGAAGCTTTCTTT
TRBJ2-2 TRBV2 . . CASENPYDTGELFF TGTGCCAGCGAGAACCCATATGACACCGGGGAGCTGTTTTTT
TRBJ1-1 TRBV4-1 . TRBD1 CASSQGTGATEAFF TGCGCCAGCAGCCAGGGGACAGGGGCCACTGAAGCTTTCTTT
TRBJ2-1 TRBV19 once . CASSHPTGSSYNEQFF TGTGCCAGTAGTCACCCTACAGGGTCTTCCTACAATGAGCAGTTCTTC
TRBJ1-5 TRBV5-1 . . CASRGEAGQPQHF TGCGCCAGCAGGGGGGAGGCGGGTCAGCCCCAGCATTTT